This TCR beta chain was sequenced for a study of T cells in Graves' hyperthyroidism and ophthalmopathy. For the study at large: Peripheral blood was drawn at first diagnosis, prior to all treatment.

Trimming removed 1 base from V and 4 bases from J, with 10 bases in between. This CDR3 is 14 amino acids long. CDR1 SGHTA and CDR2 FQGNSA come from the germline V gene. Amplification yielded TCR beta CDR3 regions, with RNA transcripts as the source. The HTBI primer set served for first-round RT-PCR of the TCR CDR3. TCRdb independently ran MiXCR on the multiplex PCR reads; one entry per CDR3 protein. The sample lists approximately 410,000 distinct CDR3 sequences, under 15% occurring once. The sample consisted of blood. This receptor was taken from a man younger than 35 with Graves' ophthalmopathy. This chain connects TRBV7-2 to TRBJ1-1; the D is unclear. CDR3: CASSLERVGTEAFF. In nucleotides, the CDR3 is TGTGCCAGCAGCTTAGAGAGGGTTGGCACTGAAGCTTTCTTT.